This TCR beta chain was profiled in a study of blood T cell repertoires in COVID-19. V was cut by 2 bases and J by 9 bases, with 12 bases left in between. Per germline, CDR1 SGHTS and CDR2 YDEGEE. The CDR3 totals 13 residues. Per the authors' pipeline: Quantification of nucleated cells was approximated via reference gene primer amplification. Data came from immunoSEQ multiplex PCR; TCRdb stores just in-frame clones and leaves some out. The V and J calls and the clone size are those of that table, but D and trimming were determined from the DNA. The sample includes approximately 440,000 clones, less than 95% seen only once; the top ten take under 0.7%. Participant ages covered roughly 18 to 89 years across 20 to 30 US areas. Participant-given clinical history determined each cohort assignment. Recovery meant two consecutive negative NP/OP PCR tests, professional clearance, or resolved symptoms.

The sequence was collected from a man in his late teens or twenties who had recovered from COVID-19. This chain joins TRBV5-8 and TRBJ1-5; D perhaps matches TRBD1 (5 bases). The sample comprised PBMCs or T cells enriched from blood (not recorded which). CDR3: CASSFTGFSPQHF. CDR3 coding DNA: TGTGCCAGCAGCTTCACAGGTTTTTCGCCCCAGCATTTT. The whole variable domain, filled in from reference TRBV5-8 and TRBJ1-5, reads EAGVTQSPTHLIKTRGQQATLRCSPISGHTSVYWYQQALGLGLQFLLWYDEGEERNRGNFPPRFSGRQFPNYSSELNVNALELEDSALYLCASSFTGFSPQHFGDGTRLSIL.